Below, one TCR beta chain is given with its context. This sample is drawn from a study of T cells in Graves' hyperthyroidism and ophthalmopathy. Amplified TCR beta CDR3 regions derived from RNA transcripts. TCR CDR3 underwent first-round RT-PCR with the HTBI primer set. TCRdb processed the multiplex PCR reads anew with MiXCR; each CDR3 protein has one entry. The table lists 380,000 or so distinct CDR3 sequences, roughly 13% of them singletons. The clonotype comes from a man aged 25 to 40 with Graves' hyperthyroidism that later progressed to Graves' ophthalmopathy. The specimen was blood.

In DNA, the CDR3 is TGTGCCAGCAGTTTATCGAAACCGAGAGAGACCCAGTACTTC. Protein: CASSLSKPRETQYF. The V call is TRBV27, the J call TRBJ2-5; D not resolved. The germline V and J ends were trimmed by 0 bases and 4 bases, with 9 bases remaining between them. Germline loops: CDR1 MNHEY, CDR2 SMNVEV (reference sequence). The length of the CDR3 is 14 residues.